These 26 T cell receptor beta chains came from one sample sequenced in a study of tumor-infiltrating lymphocytes in oesophageal squamous cell carcinoma. TCRdb re-called the PCR reads with MiXCR, one entry per CDR3 protein. The sample holds 23,000 or so distinct CDR3 sequences, under 40% seen once. The specimen sequenced was esophageal tumor tissue. Receptors originate from a male donor with esophageal squamous cell carcinoma.

In its sample, this clonotype was seen many times. This chain uses TRBV27 with TRBJ1-6; 7 bases agree with TRBD1. The CDR3 length is 15 residues. Looked up from germline, CDR1 is MNHEY and CDR2 is SMNVEV (reference sequence). Losses at the gene ends were 2 bases for V and 7 bases for J; bases not matched to a gene: 5. The CDR3: CASSLKGGGNSPLHF. As DNA, the CDR3 is TGTGCCAGCAGTTTAAAAGGGGGCGGAAATTCACCCCTCCACTTT.

This clonotype came up many times. The chain links TRBV5-5 to TRBJ2-7; no clear D. Looked up from germline, CDR1 is SGHKS and CDR2 is YYEKEE (reference sequence). There are 13 residues in the CDR3. Trimming shortened V by 0 bases and J by 4 bases, and 8 bases separated the two germline ends. CDR3 protein: CASSLGERYEQYF. The CDR3 region has the DNA TGTGCCAGCAGCTTGGGTGAACGGTACGAGCAGTACTTC.

Judged by abundance, this clonotype is medium-sized. This chain links TRBV12-3 or TRBV12-4 with TRBJ2-5; D not certain. V was cut by 1 base and J by 2 bases, with 14 bases left in between. The CDR3 is 16 amino acids. The CDR3: CASSLVSPVEQETQYF. The CDR3 DNA reads TGTGCCAGCAGTTTAGTTTCCCCTGTAGAACAAGAGACCCAGTACTTC.

This clonotype rates as medium-sized (0.01 to 0.1%). J is TRBJ2-1 and V is TRBV7-9; D gene unclear. Trimming stripped 8 bases from V and 5 bases from J, with 7 bases between. CDR3 length equals 11 residues. Germline V gene sequence: CDR1 SEHNR, CDR2 FQNEAQ (reference sequence). CDR3 DNA sequence: TGTGCCAGCGGACGGAACAATGAGCAGTTCTTC. It yields the protein CASGRNNEQFF.

In its sample, this clonotype was seen a few times. V usage is TRBV24-1 and J usage is TRBJ2-4; D is perhaps TRBD2 (5 bases). Per germline, CDR1 KGHDR and CDR2 SFDVKD. V lost 4 bases and J lost 13, with 10 bases in between. The CDR3 spans 11 residues. CDR3 nucleotide sequence: TGTGCCACCAGTGACCGGGAAGAGCAGTACTTC. Encoded protein: CATSDREEQYF.

Many counts were recorded for this clonotype. The CDR3 is CASSQYRQGSAGETQYF. CDR3 nucleotides: TGTGCCAGCAGTCAATACCGACAGGGCTCAGCTGGGGAGACCCAGTACTTC. The chain combines TRBV28 with TRBJ2-5; 7 bases agree with TRBD1. The CDR3 loop spans 17 amino acids. Germline CDR1 MDHEN, CDR2 SYDVKM. The ends lost 5 bases at V and 5 bases at J; junction bases unmatched: 17.

There are many counts of this clonotype. This chain joins TRBV19 and TRBJ1-2; a weak D match, TRBD1 (5 bases). The CDR3 has 14 residues. CDR1 and CDR2 (germline): LNHDA, SQIVND (reference sequence). Trimming stripped 6 bases from V and 4 bases from J, with 15 bases between. The CDR3 is CASSGASSFYGYTF. The CDR3 nucleotides read TGTGCCAGTAGCGGGGCAAGTTCTTTCTATGGCTACACCTTC.

This clonotype was seen ten or more times. The genes are TRBV24-1 and TRBJ2-5, with TRBD1 matching 10 bases. J gave up 5 bases and V 4 bases, and 18 bases lay outside the gene matches. Looked up from germline, CDR1 is KGHDR and CDR2 is SFDVKD. The CDR3 spans 19 residues. For the CDR3, the DNA is TGTGCCACCAGTGAAAACCCGCGACAGGGGGCTGTTTTGGTGGAGACCCAGTACTTC. Translating gives CATSENPRQGAVLVETQYF.

This clonotype was detected only once. The chain recombines TRBV7-9 with TRBJ2-1, with no clear D. This CDR3 spans 15 amino acids. The V end lost 4 bases, the J end lost 3 bases, and 13 bases lay between the germline ends. From germline, CDR1 is SEHNR and CDR2 FQNEAQ (reference sequence). The CDR3 nucleotides read TGTGCCAGCAGCTCCCCCGCGCGGAGCTACAATGAGCAGTTCTTC. Its protein is CASSSPARSYNEQFF.

By share, this clonotype ranks as medium-sized (0.01 to 0.1%). This chain connects TRBV6-1 to TRBJ1-6, with D unclear. Germline V gene lookup returns CDR1 MNHNS and CDR2 SASEGT. V gave up 6 bases and J gave up 14 bases, with 20 bases separating them. This CDR3 has 14 residues. This CDR3 reads CASSPGMGKVALHF. CDR3 coding DNA: TGTGCCAGCAGCCCGGGGATGGGAAAGGTGGCCCTCCACTTT.

The chain combines TRBV4-2 with TRBJ2-5, with 10 bases fitting TRBD2. CDR1 and CDR2 from the germline V gene are LGHNA and YNFKEQ. The ends lost 0 bases at V and 11 bases at J; junction bases unmatched: 15. The CDR3 is made up of 17 amino acids. The CDR3 spells CASSQDWGGSGRLEQYF. The CDR3 DNA follows: TGTGCCAGCAGCCAAGATTGGGGCGGTAGCGGGAGGCTTGAGCAGTACTTC.

Many counts were recorded for this clonotype. This chain connects TRBV10-1 to TRBJ2-7; D is possibly TRBD1 or TRBD2 (6 bases each). Germline V gives CDR1 WNHNN, CDR2 SYGVQD (reference sequence). V was shortened by 4 bases and J by 5 bases, with 12 bases between the two germline ends. The CDR3 has 13 residues. CDR3 nucleotides: TGCGCCAGCAGTGGGGGGGCGCGGGACGAGCAGTACTTC. It is translated as CASSGGARDEQYF.

This clonotype occurred a few times. This clone may be a read error of a much larger clone one base away. The chain uses TRBV28 and TRBJ2-1; D is perhaps TRBD1 (5 bases). Trimming pared 6 bases from V and 10 bases from J, leaving 13 bases between. The CDR3 spans 12 residues. Germline CDR1 and CDR2: MDHEN and SYDVKM. The CDR3 region has the DNA TGTGCCAGCAGGGACAACTCCTACGAGCAGTTCTTC. It specifies CASRDNSYEQFF.

Turning to this clonotype: It may be a read error: a sequence one base away is much more abundant. The genes are TRBV27 and TRBJ2-1, with D maybe TRBD1 (6 bases). The CDR3 covers 17 residues. The germline V gene encodes CDR1 MNHEY and CDR2 SMNVEV (reference sequence). V was trimmed by 1 base and J by 10 bases, leaving 23 bases between them. The CDR3 region has the DNA TGTGCCAGCAGTTTATTTTCAGGGGAGATCCGTAAGCACGAGCAGTTCTTC. Protein product: CASSLFSGEIRKHEQFF.

In this sample, this clonotype turned up many times. A clone one base away is much larger, so this may be a read error. The chain links TRBV7-3 to TRBJ2-3; 9 nucleotides match TRBD1. Germline lookup yields CDR1 SGHTA and CDR2 FQGTGA. CDR3 length: 15 residues. The V gene end was trimmed by 3 bases and the J gene end by 14 bases; junction bases not matched to a gene: 15. In DNA, the CDR3 is TGTGCCAGCAGCTTTTTACAGGGGGCCACCGGGGAGCTGTATTTT. Its protein product is CASSFLQGATGELYF.

The rearrangement uses TRBV11-3 and TRBJ2-5; D is unclear. TRBJ2-3 explains the end of the DNA better; the J call may be wrong. The CDR3 extends over 14 amino acids. CDR1 and CDR2 from the germline V gene are SGHNT and YENEEA. In DNA form, the CDR3 reads TGTGCCAGCAGCTTAGAAGCAGGTAGCTTCACGCAGTATTTT. Amino acids: CASSLEAGSFTQYF.

Within the sample, this clonotype is medium-sized. The chain links TRBV28 to TRBJ1-1; D gene unclear. The CDR3 totals 14 residues. V shed 2 bases and J shed 1 base, with 8 bases lying between them. In germline, CDR1 is MDHEN, CDR2 SYDVKM. The CDR3 loop is CASSLRGPNTEAFF. CDR3 DNA sequence: TGTGCCAGCAGTTTACGAGGACCGAACACTGAAGCTTTCTTT. The full variable domain, completed using reference TRBV28 and TRBJ1-1, is DVKVTQSSRYLVKRTGEKVFLECVQDMDHENMFWYRQDPGLGLRLIYFSYDVKMKEKGDIPEGYSVSREKKERFSLILESASTNQTSMYLCASSLRGPNTEAFFGQGTRLTVV.

For the CDR3, the DNA is TGTGCCAGCAGCTTCTTGTCCGGGACGTCAGCTTTCTTT. Translating it yields CASSFLSGTSAFF. This chain joins TRBV7-6 and TRBJ1-1, with a possible D match to TRBD1 (5 bases). Trimming pared 3 bases from V and 10 bases from J, leaving 15 bases between. From germline, CDR1 is SGHVS and CDR2 FNYEAQ. The CDR3 length is 13 residues.

The chain carries TRBV7-4 and TRBJ2-2; D is undetermined. Trimming pared 1 base from V and 1 base from J, leaving 13 bases between. Germline loops: CDR1 SGHVT, CDR2 SQSDAQ. The CDR3 is made up of 17 amino acids. CDR3: CASSLVLVGKNTGELFF. The CDR3 DNA reads TGTGCCAGCAGCTTAGTCTTAGTGGGAAAGAACACCGGGGAGCTGTTTTTT.

Remarks on this clonotype: The CDR3 does not end in the conserved phenylalanine or tryptophan, so this is likely a read error. No DNA is shown, since the ends of the CDR3 on it are uncertain; the CDR3 is the one TCRdb lists. The chain carries TRBV6-2 or TRBV6-3 and TRBJ2-7; the D call in the table, TRBD2, was not verified against the DNA. The CDR3 is 9 amino acids long, termini counted. The germline gives CDR1 MNHEY, CDR2 SVGEGT. CDR3 residues: CASSYGLAG.

Concerning this clonotype: Because it lacks the conserved phenylalanine or tryptophan at the end, this CDR3 is likely a read error. The DNA is omitted, as the CDR3 cannot be located on it reliably, and the CDR3 follows TCRdb's listing. The rearrangement joins TRBV3-1 to TRBJ1-1. Germline CDR1 is LGHDT and CDR2 is YNNKEL (reference sequence). The CDR3 region is 16 residues in length, termini included. The CDR3 here is CASSQDLAGPYNEQFL.

In its sample, this clonotype was seen a few times. The rearrangement links TRBV7-2 to TRBJ2-1; D remains ambiguous. Germline lookup yields CDR1 SGHTA and CDR2 FQGNSA. The CDR3 consists of 14 residues. Trimming cost V 1 base and J 6 bases, with 10 bases left between them. The CDR3: CASSLDPAANEQFF. For the CDR3, the DNA is TGTGCCAGCAGCTTAGATCCGGCGGCCAATGAGCAGTTCTTC.

On this clonotype: The conserved final phenylalanine or tryptophan is absent from the CDR3, which likely points to a read error. Because the CDR3's place on the DNA is in doubt, the DNA is left out and the CDR3 is given as listed by TCRdb. The J gene is TRBJ2-1, the V gene TRBV7-6. Germline V gives CDR1 SGHVS, CDR2 FNYEAQ. The CDR3 contains 14 residues when both ends are counted. CDR3 in amino acids: CASSADHYGYTFSS.

This clonotype was seen ten or more times. This chain connects TRBV6-1 to TRBJ2-1; 9 bases are a match to TRBD2. There are 17 residues in the CDR3. CDR1 and CDR2 from the germline V gene are MNHNS and SASEGT. Unmatched junction bases numbered 13, after V lost 10 bases and J lost 0 bases. As DNA, the CDR3 is TGTGCCACCACTAAAGGGGCGGGAGGGCCCTCCTACAATGAGCAGTTCTTC. Its translation: CATTKGAGGPSYNEQFF.

This clonotype was seen ten or more times. The chain recombines TRBV6-1 with TRBJ1-2; perhaps TRBD1 as D (5 bases). CDR1 MNHNS and CDR2 SASEGT come from the germline V gene. V gave up 5 bases and J gave up 6 bases, with 19 bases separating them. The CDR3 extends over 15 amino acids. CDR3 amino acids: CASSSPQGNIHGYTF. The CDR3 coding sequence is TGTGCCAGCAGTTCCCCCCAGGGTAATATCCATGGCTACACCTTC.

This sequence joins TRBV10-3 and TRBJ2-1; 11 bases agree with TRBD2. TRBJ2-7 explains the end of the DNA better; the J call may be wrong. From germline, CDR1 is ENHRY and CDR2 SYGVKD. This CDR3 spans 16 amino acids. The CDR3, as DNA: TGTGCCATCACCGGGACTAGCGGACTCTCCTACAATGAGCAGTACTTC. Protein product: CAITGTSGLSYNEQYF.